These 21 T cell receptor beta chains were sequenced from one sample in a study of blood T cell repertoires in COVID-19. Generated by immunoSEQ multiplex PCR, the TCRdb table keeps only in-frame clones and is missing some. The data contain around 15,000 clones, about 90% of them singletons. Material for sequencing was peripheral blood. The receptors were sampled from a human donor in a cohort sampled during active COVID-19.

J is TRBJ1-5 and V is TRBV27; 8 bases map to TRBD1. This CDR3 has 15 residues. V shed 3 bases and J 8 bases; nucleotides not matched to a gene: 9. Per germline, CDR1 MNHEY and CDR2 SMNVEV (reference sequence). CDR3 loop: CASSFAGTGSEPQHF. Written as DNA, the CDR3 is TGTGCCAGCAGTTTCGCGGGGACAGGCTCCGAGCCCCAGCATTTT.

The genes are TRBV6-5 and TRBJ1-2; perhaps TRBD1 as D (5 bases). The V end lost 7 bases, the J end lost 8 bases, and 14 bases lay between the germline ends. Germline CDR1 reads MNHEY; CDR2 reads SVGAGI. The CDR3 is 12 residues long. DNA of the CDR3: TGTGCCAGCACCCCGGGGGGGTACGGCTACACCTTC. Its protein is CASTPGGYGYTF.

The V and J genes are TRBV5-4 and TRBJ1-1; 9 bases fit TRBD1. Germline lookup yields CDR1 SGHNT and CDR2 YYREEE (reference sequence). The CDR3 extends over 16 amino acids. Trimming removed 4 bases from V and 1 base from J; junction bases left unmatched: 8. The CDR3 loop reads CASSGRTGDPNTEAFF. The CDR3 coding sequence is TGTGCCAGCAGCGGGCGGACAGGGGACCCGAACACTGAAGCTTTCTTT.

This chain joins TRBV24-1 and TRBJ2-1; maybe TRBD2 (5 bases). Germline V gene lookup returns CDR1 KGHDR and CDR2 SFDVKD. V lost 0 bases to trimming and J lost 0 bases, with 17 bases between them. This CDR3 contains 19 residues. CDR3 region: CATSDLLMRAHISYNEQFF. CDR3 DNA sequence: TGTGCCACCAGTGATTTGCTAATGCGGGCCCACATCTCCTACAATGAGCAGTTCTTC.

CDR3 bases: TGTGCCATCAGGCCGGGACAGGGGGGCGGCTACACCTTC. Its translation is CAIRPGQGGGYTF. The V and J genes are TRBV10-3 and TRBJ1-2; 11 nucleotides match TRBD1. Germline values: CDR1 ENHRY, CDR2 SYGVKD. There are 13 residues in the CDR3. The V gene end was trimmed by 6 bases and the J gene end by 8 bases; junction bases not matched to a gene: 5.

J is TRBJ1-3 and V is TRBV28, with a tentative D call TRBD1 (5 bases). CDR3 length: 16 residues. V dropped 5 bases and J dropped 0 bases, with 14 bases sitting between them. CDR1 and CDR2 from the germline V gene are MDHEN and SYDVKM. In DNA form, the CDR3 reads TGTGCCAGCAGTCTTTCTCAGGGCTTCTCTGGAAACACCATATATTTT. This encodes CASSLSQGFSGNTIYF.

The count of this clone is one. J is TRBJ2-1 and V is TRBV5-5; 8 nucleotides line up with TRBD2. CDR1 SGHKS and CDR2 YYEKEE come from the germline V gene (reference sequence). V lost 4 bases to trimming and J lost 7 bases; unmatched junction nucleotides: 13. The CDR3 runs 16 residues. This chain's CDR3 is CASSRGGLVGWNEQFF. CDR3 DNA sequence: TGTGCCAGCAGCCGGGGGGGTCTAGTTGGGTGGAATGAGCAGTTCTTC.

The V call is TRBV11-2, the J call TRBJ2-1, with D perhaps matching TRBD2 (6 bases). Germline CDR1 and CDR2: SGHAT and FQNNGV. V lost 0 bases and J lost 7, with 16 bases in between. The CDR3 runs 16 residues. The CDR3 bases are TGTGCCAGCAGCTTAGAGCGGGGCTCCTCTTCTAATGAGCAGTTCTTC. It codes for CASSLERGSSSNEQFF.

The rearrangement joins TRBV7-9 to TRBJ1-2; a possible D gene is TRBD1 (5 bases). The V end lost 4 bases, the J end lost 9 bases, and 15 bases lay between the germline ends. The germline gives CDR1 SEHNR, CDR2 FQNEAQ (reference sequence). The CDR3 extends over 13 amino acids. The chain's CDR3 is CASSWEGIGSYTF. For the CDR3, the DNA is TGTGCCAGCAGCTGGGAGGGGATAGGGAGCTACACCTTC.

J is TRBJ1-1 and V is TRBV18, with D possibly matching TRBD1 (5 bases). Germline V gene sequence: CDR1 KGHSH, CDR2 LQKENI. Trimming left V 3 bases short and J 0 bases short, with 11 bases between. This CDR3 spans 15 amino acids. The CDR3 loop is CASSPPGGLNTEAFF. The CDR3 coding sequence is TGTGCCAGCTCACCCCCCGGGGGACTGAACACTGAAGCTTTCTTT.

The rearrangement joins TRBV9 to TRBJ1-6; TRBD1 matches 9 bases. The length of the CDR3 is 17 residues. Germline values: CDR1 SGDLS, CDR2 YYNGEE. V shed 3 bases and J 3 bases; nucleotides not matched to a gene: 7. The CDR3: CASSGDRGTDYNSPLHF. The CDR3 region has the DNA TGTGCCAGCAGCGGCGACAGGGGGACGGACTATAATTCACCCCTCCACTTT.

The V call is TRBV27, the J call TRBJ2-3, with 9 bases aligning to TRBD1. V shed 8 bases, J shed 0 bases, and the junction held 6 bases outside the gene matches. The CDR3 is 15 residues long. Germline CDR1 MNHEY, CDR2 SMNVEV (reference sequence). The CDR3 coding sequence is TGTGCCAGCGGGGACAGGGCCGCTAGCACAGATACGCAGTATTTT. This sequence encodes CASGDRAASTDTQYF.

The V call is TRBV5-1, the J call TRBJ1-4; D uncertain. Germline CDR1 is SGHRS and CDR2 is YFSETQ. This CDR3 has 15 amino acids. V lost 1 base to trimming and J lost 0 bases, with 7 bases between them. The CDR3 sequence is CASSLTGPTNEKLFF. For the CDR3, the DNA is TGCGCCAGCAGCTTGACGGGTCCAACTAATGAAAAACTGTTTTTT.

The table lists this clone with a count of one. The V gene is TRBV18, the J gene TRBJ2-3; 8 nucleotides agree with TRBD1. Trimming cost V 0 bases and J 2 bases; bases outside gene matches: 7. The CDR3 runs to 17 residues. Looked up from germline, CDR1 is KGHSH and CDR2 is LQKENI. The CDR3 loop is CASSPPRTGRNTDTQYF. CDR3 sequence (DNA): TGTGCCAGCTCACCACCGAGGACAGGGCGCAACACAGATACGCAGTATTTT.

J is TRBJ2-3 and V is TRBV2; 8 nucleotides align to TRBD2. This CDR3 spans 17 amino acids. Germline loops: CDR1 SNHLY, CDR2 FYNNEI. Trimming took 0 bases from V and 0 from J; bases not matched to a gene: 5. The CDR3 nucleotides are TGTGCCAGCAGTGAAGCCGGGAGGGGATGGAGCACAGATACGCAGTATTTT. Residues: CASSEAGRGWSTDTQYF.

The chain couples TRBV1 to TRBJ1-3; no check of the table's D call, TRBD1, against the DNA was made. TRBV1 is listed as a pseudogene. The CDR3 is made up of 14 amino acids. The CDR3 spells CTSSKTVSGNTIYF. Here the CDR3 DNA reads TGCACCAGCAGTAAAACAGTCTCTGGAAACACCATATATTTT.

The V and J genes are TRBV10-2 and TRBJ1-2; D gene ambiguous. From germline, CDR1 is WSHSY and CDR2 SAAADI. Trimming took off 2 bases at V and 7 bases at J, with 11 bases between the two ends. This CDR3 contains 13 residues. In DNA, the CDR3 is TGCGCCAGCAGTGAGCAGGAGGGCACTGGCTACACCTTC. Amino acids: CASSEQEGTGYTF.

V usage is TRBV2 and J usage is TRBJ1-4; TRBD1 matches at 9 bases. The germline CDR1 and CDR2 sequences are SNHLY and FYNNEI. The CDR3 has 16 residues. With 5 bases clipped from V and 6 bases from J, the junction kept 10 bases outside the gene matches. CDR3 protein: CASSSNQRDRDEKLFF. CDR3 in DNA: TGTGCCAGCAGTTCCAACCAACGGGACAGGGATGAAAAACTGTTTTTT.

The chain links TRBV28 to TRBJ1-4, with 10 nucleotides matching TRBD1. V shed 2 bases and J 0 bases; nucleotides not matched to a gene: 6. CDR3 length equals 18 residues. Germline loops: CDR1 MDHEN, CDR2 SYDVKM. Here the CDR3 DNA reads TGTGCCAGCAGTTTACCAACGACAGGGGGCACAACTAATGAAAAACTGTTTTTT. It codes for CASSLPTTGGTTNEKLFF. Drawing the rest from reference TRBV28 and TRBJ1-4, the complete variable domain is DVKVTQSSRYLVKRTGEKVFLECVQDMDHENMFWYRQDPGLGLRLIYFSYDVKMKEKGDIPEGYSVSREKKERFSLILESASTNQTSMYLCASSLPTTGGTTNEKLFFGSGTQLSVL.

The rearrangement links TRBV21-1 to TRBJ2-5; the table's D call TRBD2 went unverified against the DNA. TRBV21-1 is an annotated pseudogene. The CDR3 length is 15 residues. This CDR3 is CASSKQRGNQETQYF. The CDR3 region has the DNA TGTGCCAGCAGCAAACAGCGGGGAAACCAAGAGACCCAGTACTTC.

The genes are TRBV5-4 and TRBJ2-5; D possibly corresponds to TRBD2 (6 bases). Trimming cost V 4 bases and J 2 bases, with 12 bases left between them. The CDR3 sequence is 14 residues long. Germline V CDR1 and CDR2: SGHNT, YYREEE (reference sequence). CDR3 protein: CASSNRDSQETQYF. Here the CDR3 DNA reads TGTGCCAGCAGCAATCGGGACTCACAAGAGACCCAGTACTTC.